The 16 T cell receptor beta chains presented below share a single source sample, sequenced in a study of T cells in Graves' hyperthyroidism and ophthalmopathy. Amplification of TCR beta CDR3 regions used RNA as the template. HTBI primers were the set used in a first-round RT-PCR of the TCR CDR3. In TCRdb, the multiplex PCR reads were re-called with MiXCR into one record per CDR3 protein. Of about 510,000 distinct CDR3 sequences listed, roughly 15% were seen once; the top ten hold 11% to 15%. The sample consisted of blood. The origin of the receptors is a woman between 40 and 55 years old with Graves' hyperthyroidism.

This clonotype was observed a handful of times. CDR3 sequence (DNA): TGTGCCAGCAGTTATACACGGGGAAATGAGCAGTTCTTC. It specifies CASSYTRGNEQFF. V usage is TRBV6-5 and J usage is TRBJ2-1, with D possibly matching TRBD2 (5 bases). This CDR3 contains 13 residues. Trimming took off 3 bases at V and 7 bases at J, with 10 bases between the two ends. Per the germline V gene, CDR1 is MNHEY and CDR2 is SVGAGI.

This clonotype was counted a few times. The chain combines TRBV28 with TRBJ2-3; maybe TRBD1 (7 bases). V was pared by 6 bases and J by 3 bases, with 16 bases between. Germline V gives CDR1 MDHEN, CDR2 SYDVKM. CDR3 size: 15 residues. CDR3 sequence reads: CASRGGQGGTDTQYF. The CDR3 nucleotides are TGTGCCAGCAGGGGCGGGCAGGGGGGTACAGATACGCAGTATTTT.

V usage is TRBV25-1 and J usage is TRBJ2-3; 7 bases agree with TRBD2. CDR3 length: 15 amino acids. Germline lookup yields CDR1 MGHDK and CDR2 SYGVNS. Trimming cost V 4 bases and J 2 bases; bases outside gene matches: 6. As DNA, the CDR3 is TGTGCCAGCAGTGGGTCGGGAGGCTACACAGATACGCAGTATTTT. Encoded protein: CASSGSGGYTDTQYF.

This clonotype was seen repeatedly, ten times or more. The rearrangement links TRBV7-2 to TRBJ2-1; D may match TRBD1 or TRBD2 (6 bases each). Germline V gene lookup returns CDR1 SGHTA and CDR2 FQGNSA. V lost 1 base and J lost 8, with 12 bases in between. The CDR3 length is 14 residues. This CDR3 is CASSLVRGRDEQFF. In nucleotides, the CDR3 is TGTGCCAGCAGCTTAGTACGGGGGCGCGATGAGCAGTTCTTC.

The CDR3 nucleotides read TGCAGCGTTGAAGCACTCGGCGGTTTTAGCGCCCAAGAGACCCAGTACTTC. Protein: CSVEALGGFSAQETQYF. This rearrangement joins TRBV29-1 to TRBJ2-5; perhaps TRBD2 as D (5 bases). The CDR3 is 17 amino acids. The V end was cut by 1 base, the J end by 1 base, with 19 bases between. Germline CDR1 reads SQVTM; CDR2 reads ANQGSEA.

This clonotype was detected ten times or more. The rearrangement links TRBV7-8 to TRBJ1-2, with D hard to call. Germline V lookup: CDR1 SGHVS, CDR2 FQNEAQ. This CDR3 contains 15 residues. Trimming stripped 4 bases from V and 0 bases from J, with 12 bases between. Here the CDR3 DNA reads TGTGCCAGCAGCTCCCGCCCGACTACTAACTATGGCTACACCTTC. The encoded protein is CASSSRPTTNYGYTF.

This clonotype was seen at least ten times. The chain joins TRBV12-3 or TRBV12-4 to TRBJ2-3, with unresolved D. The CDR3 has 13 amino acids. Trimming cost V 2 bases and J 2 bases, with 5 bases left between them. This CDR3 is CASSLQATDTQYF. The CDR3 region has the DNA TGTGCCAGCAGTTTACAGGCCACAGATACGCAGTATTTT.

This clonotype came up many times. The chain recombines TRBV28 with TRBJ2-3, with 7 bases that match TRBD1. Per the germline V gene, CDR1 is MDHEN and CDR2 is SYDVKM. J was trimmed by 0 bases and V by 6 bases; bases with no gene match: 12. The CDR3 extends over 17 amino acids. CDR3 amino acids: CASSPSHRGRSTDTQYF. CDR3 in DNA: TGTGCCAGCAGCCCATCCCACAGGGGCAGGAGCACAGATACGCAGTATTTT.

This clonotype was detected a few times. The V and J genes are TRBV14 and TRBJ2-1; D is uncertain. Germline-derived CDR1 and CDR2 are SGHDN and FVKESK. Trimming took off 1 base at V and 6 bases at J, with 16 bases between the two ends. CDR3 size: 16 residues. CDR3 protein: CASSQVANPRANEQFF. CDR3 DNA: TGTGCCAGCAGCCAAGTCGCCAATCCACGAGCCAATGAGCAGTTCTTC.

A few counts support this clonotype. The CDR3 DNA follows: TGTGCCAGCAGTGAATCGACTAGCAGAACCAGGGGCCAGTACTTC. Amino acid sequence: CASSESTSRTRGQYF. The chain carries TRBV25-1 and TRBJ2-5; D might be TRBD2 (7 bases). V was pared by 1 base and J by 10 bases, with 19 bases between. The CDR3 runs 15 residues. CDR1 and CDR2 from the germline V gene are MGHDK and SYGVNS. Filled out from reference TRBV25-1 and TRBJ2-5, the complete variable domain reads EADIYQTPRYLVIGTGKKITLECSQTMGHDKMYWYQQDPGMELHLIHYSYGVNSTEKGDLSSESTVSRIRTEHFPLTLESARPSHTSQYLCASSESTSRTRGQYFGPGTRLLVL.

The sample holds many counts of this clonotype. This rearrangement joins TRBV28 to TRBJ1-5; 7 bases agree with TRBD1. There are 15 residues in the CDR3. CDR1 and CDR2 from the germline V gene are MDHEN and SYDVKM. The trim removed 4 bases at V and 2 bases at J, leaving 5 bases unmatched. CDR3 amino acids: CASSSTGLRNQPQHF. CDR3 in DNA: TGTGCCAGCAGTTCGACAGGGCTCCGCAATCAGCCCCAGCATTTT. The whole variable domain, remainder taken from reference TRBV28 and TRBJ1-5, is DVKVTQSSRYLVKRTGEKVFLECVQDMDHENMFWYRQDPGLGLRLIYFSYDVKMKEKGDIPEGYSVSREKKERFSLILESASTNQTSMYLCASSSTGLRNQPQHFGDGTRLSIL.

The chain combines TRBV10-3 with TRBJ2-1; D is perhaps TRBD2 (5 bases). The V and J ends lost 8 bases and 10 bases respectively, with 18 bases between them. The CDR3 contains 13 residues. In germline, CDR1 is ENHRY, CDR2 SYGVKD. The CDR3 loop reads CAIGVGEWQEQFF. The DNA for the CDR3 is TGTGCCATCGGGGTCGGGGAATGGCAAGAGCAGTTCTTC.

This clonotype was found a few times. The V gene is TRBV20-1, the J gene TRBJ2-5, with 7 bases aligning to TRBD1. The CDR3 is made up of 15 amino acids. Unmatched junction bases numbered 5, after V lost 0 bases and J lost 1 base. CDR1 DFQATT and CDR2 SNEGSKA come from the germline V gene (reference sequence). CDR3 DNA: TGCAGTGCTAGAGAAAGGTCAGGGGGCCAAGAGACCCAGTACTTC. Residues: CSARERSGGQETQYF.

V gene TRBV7-2 combines with J gene TRBJ2-5, with TRBD2 matching over 7 bases. The V segment lost 1 base and the J segment 3 bases; nucleotides outside the gene matches: 5. This CDR3 has 15 residues. Germline-derived CDR1 and CDR2 are SGHTA and FQGNSA. As DNA, the CDR3 is TGTGCCAGCAGCTTAGAGGGGCTAGCGGAAGAGACCCAGTACTTC. Protein product: CASSLEGLAEETQYF.

This clonotype showed up many times. V usage is TRBV7-2 and J usage is TRBJ2-1; 9 bases line up with TRBD1. CDR3 length equals 15 residues. V shed 7 bases and J 7 bases; nucleotides not matched to a gene: 11. The germline V gene encodes CDR1 SGHTA and CDR2 FQGNSA. CDR3 DNA sequence: TGTGCCAGCAACCTCGGGACAGGGTATGGGAATGAGCAGTTCTTC. Protein sequence: CASNLGTGYGNEQFF.

This clonotype was seen repeatedly, ten times or more. This chain uses TRBV6-1 with TRBJ2-1; 15 bases match TRBD2. The CDR3 has 22 residues. Germline V gene data show CDR1 as MNHNS and CDR2 as SASEGT. Germline trimming cut 5 bases from V and 8 bases from J; bases unmatched to any gene: 25. CDR3 nucleotides: TGTGCCAGCAGTCAACACAACTGGTTCCCCAGGGTTGGACTAGCGGGAGGGTATGAGCAGTTCTTC. It yields the protein CASSQHNWFPRVGLAGGYEQFF.